This T cell receptor beta chain was identified during a study of regulatory T cells in long-lasting Graves disease. Overall study context: Treatment with antithyroid drugs for over 5 years, together with positive TSH receptor antibodies, meant persistent Graves' disease. Points from the study as a whole: Examination was confined to peripheral blood, excluding thyroid tissue. TRBV28, TRBJ1-2 and TRBJ2-5 emerged as the favored segments in persistent disease. Accuracy was possibly reduced by small sample size.

V lost 6 bases to trimming and J lost 7 bases; unmatched junction nucleotides: 16. The CDR3 is 16 amino acids. The V gene's germline CDR1 is MNHNS and CDR2 SASEGT. The time point was: persistent/refractory GD, antithyroid drugs over 5 years with positive TRAb. Following extraction of RNA from PBMCs, that RNA was used to make the TCR library. This clonotype was counted ten times or more. What it binds is not known. Library construction for TCR beta used iRepertoire HTBI primers and Arm-PCR of CDR3 regions. MiXCR, run by TCRdb on the multiplex PCR reads, gives a single entry per CDR3 protein. The sample holds around 500,000 distinct CDR3 sequences, less than 25% seen once.

The chain has TRBV6-1 and TRBJ2-5; TRBD2 matches 8 bases. The sequencing used peripheral blood mononuclear cells (PBMCs), collected when the disease was refractory, from a patient treated with antithyroid drugs. The sequence was obtained from a female donor with Graves disease. The DNA for the CDR3 is TGTGCCAGCAGCGGAGAACTACTAGCGGCCGGTCGGACCCAGTACTTC. This codes for CASSGELLAAGRTQYF.